These T cell receptor beta chains were read from a single sample in a study of blood T cell repertoires in COVID-19. Data came from immunoSEQ multiplex PCR; TCRdb stores just in-frame clones and leaves some out. The data hold about 200,000 clones, with 80% to 90% observed a single time. The specimen was PBMCs or T cells enriched from blood (not recorded which). The receptors shown here come from a woman aged 40 to 50 with acute COVID-19. CDR3s include the opening cysteine and the closing phenylalanine or tryptophan. The D gene is left open where the match is weak. Clone size is not always given. Where it is, it says once, few, many or a class for expanded clones.

size: few; J: TRBJ1-5; D: .; V: TRBV7-2; CDR3: CASSQSWGISFRGQPQHF; DNA: TGTGCCAGCAGCCAATCTTGGGGCATCTCGTTCAGGGGTCAGCCCCAGCATTTT
size: .; J: TRBJ2-1; D: .; V: TRBV28; CDR3: CATGQSYNEQFF; DNA: TGTGCCACAGGGCAGTCTTACAATGAGCAGTTCTTC
size: .; J: TRBJ2-7; D: TRBD2; V: TRBV29-1; CDR3: CSVDGLAGDEQYF; DNA: TGCAGCGTTGATGGGCTAGCGGGAGACGAGCAGTACTTC
size: .; J: TRBJ1-1; D: .; V: TRBV5-1; CDR3: CASSLGGGDEAFF; DNA: TGCGCCAGCAGCTTGGGAGGCGGTGATGAAGCTTTCTTT
size: .; J: TRBJ1-3; D: .; V: TRBV19; CDR3: CASRSGTYAGNTIYF; DNA: TGTGCCAGTAGGAGCGGGACTTATGCTGGAAACACCATATATTTT
size: .; J: TRBJ2-5; D: .; V: TRBV18; CDR3: CASAPSAETQYF; DNA: TGTGCCAGCGCGCCAAGCGCAGAGACCCAGTACTTC
size: .; J: TRBJ2-1; D: .; V: TRBV10-2; CDR3: CASYLTQATNEQFF; DNA: TGCGCCAGCTACCTAACCCAAGCGACCAATGAGCAGTTCTTC
size: .; J: TRBJ2-1; D: TRBD2; V: TRBV30; CDR3: CAWSLIPGLASNEQFF; DNA: TGTGCCTGGAGTTTGATTCCGGGACTAGCCTCCAATGAGCAGTTCTTC
size: .; J: TRBJ1-3; D: .; V: TRBV6-5; CDR3: CASIGRSGNTIYF; DNA: TGTGCCAGCATTGGCCGCTCTGGAAACACCATATATTTT
size: few; J: TRBJ2-1; D: TRBD2; V: TRBV11-3; CDR3: CASTVGGTSGYNEQFF; DNA: TGTGCCAGCACGGTCGGGGGGACTAGCGGTTACAATGAGCAGTTCTTC
size: .; J: TRBJ2-1; D: .; V: TRBV28; CDR3: CASSFRGRQGSSYNEQFF; DNA: TGTGCCAGCAGTTTCCGCGGTCGTCAGGGGAGCTCCTACAATGAGCAGTTCTTC
size: .; J: TRBJ2-7; D: TRBD2; V: TRBV28; CDR3: CASSISGRAHVREQYF; DNA: TGTGCCAGCAGTATTAGCGGGAGGGCCCACGTCCGGGAGCAGTACTTC
size: .; J: TRBJ2-1; D: .; V: TRBV5-1; CDR3: CASSYPDSRTTKYNEQFF; DNA: TGCGCCAGCAGCTATCCCGACAGTCGTACAACGAAATACAATGAGCAGTTCTTC
size: few; J: TRBJ2-1; D: .; V: TRBV11-2; CDR3: CASSLDRGNEQFF; DNA: TGTGCCAGCAGCTTAGATCGGGGGAATGAGCAGTTCTTC
size: .; J: TRBJ1-5; D: TRBD1; V: TRBV19; CDR3: CASSGRQGDYQPQHF; DNA: TGTGCCAGTAGTGGAAGACAGGGGGACTATCAGCCCCAGCATTTT